The next 27 T cell receptor beta chains were all read from a single sample in a study of T cells after yellow fever vaccination. TCRdb re-called the 5' RACE reads through MiXCR, storing one row per CDR3 protein. The top ten hold about 15% of the sample, which has about 400,000 distinct CDR3 sequences, 6.2% seen once. The starting material was PBMCs, obtained 5 days after the yellow fever booster vaccination. The receptors were gathered from a man in his thirties or forties who received the YFV17D yellow fever vaccine.

J is TRBJ2-7 and V is TRBV20-1; TRBD2 agrees at 9 bases. Unmatched junction bases numbered 10, after V lost 0 bases and J lost 7 bases. Germline CDR1 DFQATT, CDR2 SNEGSKA (reference sequence). The CDR3 consists of 15 residues. The CDR3 is CSARDGTSPREEQYF. In nucleotides, the CDR3 is TGCAGTGCTAGAGATGGGACTAGCCCTCGGGAGGAGCAGTACTTC.

This chain connects TRBV27 to TRBJ2-2; D unresolved. Trimming took off 6 bases at V and 3 bases at J, with 17 bases between the two ends. The germline CDR1 and CDR2 sequences are MNHEY and SMNVEV (reference sequence). The CDR3 is made up of 16 amino acids. The CDR3 spells CASSSEKGQDTGELFF. In DNA form, the CDR3 reads TGTGCCAGCAGCTCGGAAAAGGGCCAAGACACCGGGGAGCTGTTTTTT.

The chain employs TRBV5-1 and TRBJ2-1, with D perhaps given as TRBD1 or TRBD2 (5 bases each). Deletions cut 4 bases from V and 4 bases from J, with 15 bases between. The CDR3 loop spans 15 amino acids. Germline CDR1 SGHRS, CDR2 YFSETQ. CDR3 nucleotides: TGCGCCAGCAGCCCGGGGACGGAAGCTTACAATGAGCAGTTCTTC. This sequence encodes CASSPGTEAYNEQFF.

This clonotype was recorded many times. The chain has TRBV30 and TRBJ2-5; D uncertain. The germline V gene has CDR1 GTSNPN and CDR2 SVGIG (reference sequence). V gave up 3 bases and J gave up 3 bases, with 5 bases separating them. The CDR3 covers 11 residues. CDR3 bases: TGTGCCTGGAGCAGTGAAGAGACCCAGTACTTC. It codes for CAWSSEETQYF. The full variable domain, with the rest looked up from reference TRBV30 and TRBJ2-5, is SQTIHQWPATLVQPVGSPLSLECTVEGTSNPNLYWYRQAAGRGLQLLFYSVGIGQISSEVPQNLSASRPQDRQFILSSKKLLLSDSGFYLCAWSSEETQYFGPGTRLLVL.

The sample holds many counts of this clonotype. This chain uses TRBV5-1 with TRBJ2-1; 13 bases fit TRBD2. The germline V gene encodes CDR1 SGHRS and CDR2 YFSETQ. The CDR3 is 18 residues long. V trimming: 4 bases; J trimming: 8 bases; junction bases outside the gene matches: 15. CDR3 DNA: TGCGCCAGCAGCCCACAATCCACTAGCGGGAGGGCCGGTCATGAGCAGTTCTTC. Translated: CASSPQSTSGRAGHEQFF.

As to this clonotype: A single base separates this from a much larger clone, so it may be a read error. CDR3 bases: TGTACCAGCAGTACGCGTCCTGCGCAGCAGTACTTC. Its translation: CTSSTRPAQQYF. The V and J genes are TRBV12-3 or TRBV12-4 and TRBJ2-7; D is undetermined. The CDR3 totals 12 residues.

The chain combines TRBV3-1 with TRBJ1-4; 8 bases match TRBD1. Unmatched junction bases numbered 2, after V lost 4 bases and J lost 4 bases. Germline CDR1 and CDR2: LGHDT and YNNKEL (reference sequence). The CDR3 contains 14 residues. The CDR3 region has the DNA TGTGCCAGCAGCCCGACAGGGGTTAATGAAAAACTGTTTTTT. This gives the protein CASSPTGVNEKLFF.

The rearrangement joins TRBV18 to TRBJ2-2, with TRBD2 matching 10 bases. Trimming cost V 2 bases and J 0 bases; bases outside gene matches: 3. Germline V lookup: CDR1 KGHSH, CDR2 LQKENI. This CDR3 is 17 amino acids long. Here the CDR3 reads CASSPDGTSANTGELFF. The CDR3 coding sequence is TGTGCCAGCTCACCAGACGGGACTAGCGCGAACACCGGGGAGCTGTTTTTT. The full variable domain, rest sourced from reference TRBV18 and TRBJ2-2, is NAGVMQNPRHLVRRRGQEARLRCSPMKGHSHVYWYRQLPEEGLKFMVYLQKENIIDESGMPKERFSAEFPKEGPSILRIQQVVRGDSAAYFCASSPDGTSANTGELFFGEGSRLTVL.

The chain joins TRBV5-1 to TRBJ2-3; the D gene is possibly TRBD2 (7 bases). The germline V gene encodes CDR1 SGHRS and CDR2 YFSETQ. Trimming took off 3 bases at V and 0 bases at J, with 20 bases between the two ends. This CDR3 is 18 amino acids long. The CDR3 DNA sequence: TGCGCCAGCAGCTCCCGGGTACAGGGAGGGGTAAGCACAGATACGCAGTATTTT. This gives the protein CASSSRVQGGVSTDTQYF.

This clonotype has just a few counts. The CDR3 reads CSAEPPATSGRAYEQYF. The CDR3, as DNA: TGCAGTGCGGAGCCCCCGGCGACTAGCGGGAGGGCCTACGAGCAGTACTTC. V gene TRBV20-1 combines with J gene TRBJ2-7, with 14 nucleotides matching TRBD2. The CDR3 runs 17 residues. The J segment lost 2 bases and the V segment lost 6 bases, leaving 12 bases of the junction unmatched. Germline loops: CDR1 DFQATT, CDR2 SNEGSKA (reference sequence).

The table lists this clonotype with many counts. The V call is TRBV12-3 or TRBV12-4, the J call TRBJ2-1; 12 bases are a match to TRBD1. There are 15 residues in the CDR3. Trimming at V came to 5 bases and at J to 9 bases, leaving 8 bases not matched to a gene. Written as DNA, the CDR3 is TGTGCCAGCAGTGCGGGACAGGGGGCGCTTGGTGAGCAGTTCTTC. This codes for CASSAGQGALGEQFF.

This clonotype was seen only a few times. The CDR3 nucleotides are TGTGCCACCCGCTACGGAACCGAGGAGACCCAGTACTTC. Its protein product is CATRYGTEETQYF. The V gene is TRBV15, the J gene TRBJ2-5, with D unclear. The length of the CDR3 is 13 residues. With 8 bases removed from V and 5 bases from J, the gap between germline ends came to 15 bases. Germline V gene data show CDR1 as LNHNV and CDR2 as YYDKDF (reference sequence).

There are many counts of this clonotype. V and J are TRBV7-9 and TRBJ2-7; 9 nucleotides agree with TRBD1. The CDR3 totals 15 residues. CDR1 is SEHNR and CDR2 is FQNEAQ in the germline V gene (reference sequence). V shed 5 bases, J shed 2 bases, and the junction held 7 bases outside the gene matches. This chain's CDR3 is CASSVGQGRTYEQYF. The CDR3 nucleotides read TGTGCCAGCAGCGTCGGACAGGGGAGGACCTACGAGCAGTACTTC. Combining the CDR3 with reference TRBV7-9 and TRBJ2-7 gives the whole variable domain DTGVSQNPRHKITKRGQNVTFRCDPISEHNRLYWYRQTLGQGPEFLTYFQNEAQLEKSRLLSDRFSAERPKGSFSTLEIQRTEQGDSAMYLCASSVGQGRTYEQYFGPGTRLTVT.

This clonotype was seen many times. The chain carries TRBV10-2 and TRBJ2-1; D is perhaps TRBD2 (5 bases). Between the trimmed V and J ends, which lost 4 bases and 3 bases, there was a span of 10 bases. CDR1 and CDR2 (germline): WSHSY, SAAADI. This CDR3 region has 14 residues. The CDR3 loop reads CASSGTSVYNEQFF. CDR3 sequence (DNA): TGCGCCAGCAGTGGGACTTCCGTCTACAATGAGCAGTTCTTC.

This clonotype was observed at least ten times. The rearrangement uses TRBV5-1 and TRBJ2-1; 10 nucleotides align to TRBD1. Germline values: CDR1 SGHRS, CDR2 YFSETQ. The CDR3 loop spans 15 amino acids. The ends lost 0 bases at V and 8 bases at J; junction bases unmatched: 5. CDR3 region: CASSLAGQGIHEQFF. The CDR3 DNA reads as TGCGCCAGCAGCTTGGCGGGACAGGGGATACATGAGCAGTTCTTC. The whole variable domain, remainder taken from reference TRBV5-1 and TRBJ2-1, is KAGVTQTPRYLIKTRGQQVTLSCSPISGHRSVSWYQQTPGQGLQFLFEYFSETQRNKGNFPGRFSGRQFSNSRSEMNVSTLELGDSALYLCASSLAGQGIHEQFFGPGTRLTVL.

The chain combines TRBV29-1 with TRBJ1-4; D is possibly TRBD1 (6 bases). CDR1 is SQVTM and CDR2 is ANQGSEA in the germline V gene. The CDR3 is 12 amino acids. V lost 6 bases, J lost 5 bases, and 10 bases lay in between. CDR3 bases: TGCAGCGTAACAGGGAAGAATGAAAAACTGTTTTTT. This encodes CSVTGKNEKLFF.

With respect to this clonotype: One junction end disagrees with the germline gene, perhaps due to a read error. V usage is TRBV5-5 and J usage is TRBJ2-5; perhaps D is TRBD1 or TRBD2 (5 bases each). The CDR3 is 13 amino acids. Germline V CDR1 and CDR2: SGHKS, YYEKEE (reference sequence). The CDR3 region has the DNA TGTGCCAGCAGCCTGGGGGTAGTCGAGACCCAGTGCTTC. Protein: CASSLGVVETQCF.

This clonotype was detected many times. This chain uses TRBV20-1 with TRBJ2-5; weak D call: TRBD1 (6 bases). V shed 4 bases and J shed 0 bases, with 9 bases lying between them. Germline loops: CDR1 DFQATT, CDR2 SNEGSKA (reference sequence). The CDR3 extends over 13 amino acids. The CDR3 spells CSANRDNQETQYF. The CDR3 nucleotides read TGCAGTGCTAACCGGGACAACCAAGAGACCCAGTACTTC.

This clonotype came up many times. The CDR3: CASSFSGSYEQYF. The CDR3 DNA reads as TGTGCCAGCAGCTTTAGCGGGAGCTACGAGCAGTACTTC. V usage is TRBV7-2 and J usage is TRBJ2-7, with 9 bases aligning to TRBD2. The ends lost 3 bases at V and 3 bases at J; junction bases unmatched: 0. The germline gives CDR1 SGHTA, CDR2 FQGNSA. The length of the CDR3 is 13 residues. Combining the CDR3 with reference TRBV7-2 and TRBJ2-7 gives the whole variable domain GAGVSQSPSNKVTEKGKDVELRCDPISGHTALYWYRQSLGQGLEFLIYFQGNSAPDKSGLPSDRFSAERTGGSVSTLTIQRTQQEDSAVYLCASSFSGSYEQYFGPGTRLTVT.

The chain links TRBV7-2 to TRBJ2-7; 8 bases line up with TRBD2. Trimming removed 1 base from V and 0 bases from J; junction bases left unmatched: 11. Germline CDR1 SGHTA, CDR2 FQGNSA. This CDR3 has 18 amino acids. The DNA for the CDR3 is TGTGCCAGCAGCTTAGTCGCGTCTAGCGGGCCATACTCCTACGAGCAGTACTTC. Translation gives CASSLVASSGPYSYEQYF.

This clonotype was found many times. V is TRBV7-2 and J is TRBJ1-1; D gene uncertain. CDR3 length: 13 amino acids. Germline assignment: CDR1 SGHTA and CDR2 FQGNSA. V lost 5 bases and J 5 bases, leaving 12 bases between the germline ends. The CDR3 coding sequence is TGTGCCAGCAGCCCCAGATTACCAACTGAAGCTTTCTTT. This gives the protein CASSPRLPTEAFF. The full variable domain, in which reference TRBV7-2 and TRBJ1-1 provide the parts outside the CDR3, is GAGVSQSPSNKVTEKGKDVELRCDPISGHTALYWYRQSLGQGLEFLIYFQGNSAPDKSGLPSDRFSAERTGGSVSTLTIQRTQQEDSAVYLCASSPRLPTEAFFGQGTRLTVV.

This clonotype came up many times. This chain connects TRBV29-1 to TRBJ2-2; perhaps TRBD2 as D (6 bases). Germline V gene lookup returns CDR1 SQVTM and CDR2 ANQGSEA. The CDR3 totals 15 residues. V shed 6 bases and J shed 2 bases, with 16 bases lying between them. The CDR3 region has the DNA TGCAGCGTAGACCGGGACGGGAGAAACACCGGGGAGCTGTTTTTT. It specifies CSVDRDGRNTGELFF.

This clonotype came up a few times. In nucleotides, the CDR3 is TGCAGTGCTAGAGGGGCAGGGGGCCATCCTAACACCGGGGAGCTGTTTTTT. Its protein is CSARGAGGHPNTGELFF. This chain links TRBV20-1 with TRBJ2-2; 8 positions agree with TRBD1. Trimming took 1 base from V and 2 from J; bases not matched to a gene: 9. CDR3 length: 17 residues. The germline gives CDR1 DFQATT, CDR2 SNEGSKA (reference sequence).

This clonotype was found a few times. The rearrangement uses TRBV28 and TRBJ2-3, with 10 bases aligning to TRBD2. Per the germline V gene, CDR1 is MDHEN and CDR2 is SYDVKM. This CDR3 has 15 residues. The trim removed 7 bases at V and 3 bases at J, leaving 7 bases unmatched. The DNA for the CDR3 is TGTGCCAGCAAACCCGGGACTAGCGTTACAGATACGCAGTATTTT. Its protein is CASKPGTSVTDTQYF. The full variable domain, rest sourced from reference TRBV28 and TRBJ2-3, is DVKVTQSSRYLVKRTGEKVFLECVQDMDHENMFWYRQDPGLGLRLIYFSYDVKMKEKGDIPEGYSVSREKKERFSLILESASTNQTSMYLCASKPGTSVTDTQYFGPGTRLTVL.

The rearrangement links TRBV5-1 to TRBJ2-7, with 7 positions matching TRBD1. Germline V lookup: CDR1 SGHRS, CDR2 YFSETQ. The ends lost 0 bases at V and 2 bases at J; junction bases unmatched: 8. The CDR3 contains 16 residues. CDR3 in DNA: TGCGCCAGCAGCTTGGTTTCCGGGACAGCAGCCTACGAGCAGTACTTC. As protein: CASSLVSGTAAYEQYF.

This clonotype was observed many times. The chain uses TRBV5-4 and TRBJ2-3, with TRBD1 as a possible D gene (5 bases). Trimming removed 0 bases at V and 5 bases at J, with 13 bases between. This CDR3 has 15 residues. CDR1 and CDR2 from the germline V gene are SGHNT and YYREEE (reference sequence). The CDR3 reads CASSLAGPGVDTQYF. CDR3 DNA sequence: TGTGCCAGCAGCTTGGCAGGGCCAGGAGTAGATACGCAGTATTTT.

This clonotype was observed at least ten times. This chain connects TRBV3-1 to TRBJ2-7, with TRBD1 as a possible D gene (5 bases). Germline V gene lookup returns CDR1 LGHDT and CDR2 YNNKEL (reference sequence). The CDR3 runs 14 residues. Deletions cut 4 bases from V and 2 bases from J, with 12 bases between. The DNA for the CDR3 is TGTGCCAGCAGCCCTCGACAGACAACCTACGAGCAGTACTTC. Amino acid sequence: CASSPRQTTYEQYF.